Described below is a single T cell receptor (beta chain) sequence and its context. Antigen specificity is unknown. These data originate in a study of cytomegalovirus exposure and HLA in healthy donors. Study-wide points: Among CMV-associated TCR beta chains, most appeared HLA-restricted in a later analysis. Presence/absence analyses assumed roughly uniform sequencing depth across donors, which may not hold. Some TCR beta chains (roughly 150 of them) were listed as cytomegalovirus-associated.

Amplification used 60 Vbeta primers and 13 Jbeta primers. Profiling relied on immunoSEQ multiplex PCR, and the TCRdb table lists in-frame clones only, not all of them. The data hold about 76,000 clones, with under 80% observed a single time. The CDR3 totals 15 residues. CDR1 is SGHTS and CDR2 is YDEGEE in the germline V gene. V dropped 0 bases and J dropped 2 bases, with 9 bases sitting between them. Sequencing was carried out using PBMCs. The chain is built from TRBV5-8 and TRBJ1-5; D call uncertain. The TCR sequence derives from a male donor in good health and CMV-seropositive. The CDR3: CASSLGQRRNQPQHF. The CDR3 nucleotides are TGTGCCAGCAGCTTGGGGCAGAGGCGCAATCAGCCCCAGCATTTT.